The sequence of this T cell receptor (beta chain) was determined in a study of spatial heterogeneity in lung cancer. From germline, CDR1 is SGHVS and CDR2 FQNEAQ. Trimming removed 10 bases at V and 4 bases at J, with 18 bases between. This CDR3 comprises 14 residues. The time point denotes: sample taken at primary tumor resection. The donors comprised approximately 75 untreated early-stage non-small cell lung cancer patients. Whole RNA was taken from tumor, nontumor lung or frozen PBMC; it was then sequenced unsorted. A single record per CDR3 protein comes from TCRdb applying MiXCR to the 5' RACE reads. The top ten clones hold 20% to 25% of a sample with around 20,000 distinct CDR3 sequences, approximately 6.5% of them seen once. This clonotype is medium-sized. Its antigen is unknown. Findings of the study overall: Tumoral mutation counts were tracked by counts of expanded intratumoral alpha and beta TCRs.

The chain combines TRBV7-8 with TRBJ2-3, with D hard to call. This sequence was found in a female donor with early-stage non-small cell lung cancer. The input for sequencing was lung tumor tissue, taken at surgery. CDR3 bases: TGTGCCACCTCACACTACGTTGCGCCAGATACGCAGTATTTT. Amino acids: CATSHYVAPDTQYF.